The rows below give T cell receptor beta chains drawn from one sample of a study of Tregs in tolerant kidney transplant recipients. Sequencing used immunoSEQ multiplex PCR; TCRdb keeps in-frame clones, though not all of them. The sample comprises around 70,000 clones, roughly 89% of which are singletons, and roughly 11% rests with the top ten. Sequenced here: CD8+ T cells from blood, sampled before the transplant. These receptor sequences come from a human donor who received a combined kidney and bone marrow transplant. Both conserved end residues are part of each CDR3. Fields, in order: CDR3 DNA, CDR3 protein, D gene, J gene, V gene, clone size. The D gene is left open where the match is weak. Expanded clones are given a class, and other clones once, few, many or no size at all.

CDR3nt: TGCGCCAGCAGCCAAGACAGATTAAAACTAGCAACTAATGAAAAACTGTTTTTT
CDR3aa: CASSQDRLKLATNEKLFF
d_gene: -
j_gene: TRBJ1-4
v_gene: TRBV4-1
abundance: -

CDR3nt: TGTGCCAGCAGCTTTGGGCCCCAAGAGACCCAGTACTTC
CDR3aa: CASSFGPQETQYF
d_gene: -
j_gene: TRBJ2-5
v_gene: TRBV7-9
abundance: -

CDR3nt: TGTGCCAGCAGCTTGGGACTAGCGGGGGGATTAGATGAGCAGTTCTTC
CDR3aa: CASSLGLAGGLDEQFF
d_gene: TRBD2
j_gene: TRBJ2-1
v_gene: TRBV5-6
abundance: -

CDR3nt: TGCAGCGTTGTATTCCCCGAAGCTTTCTTT
CDR3aa: CSVVFPEAFF
d_gene: -
j_gene: TRBJ1-1
v_gene: TRBV29-1
abundance: -

CDR3nt: TGTGCCAGCAGCTTAGCATCCCCTGATACGCAGTATTTT
CDR3aa: CASSLASPDTQYF
d_gene: -
j_gene: TRBJ2-3
v_gene: TRBV7-2
abundance: -

CDR3nt: TGTGCCAGCAGCTTGGGACTGGAGACCTACGAGCAGTACTTC
CDR3aa: CASSLGLETYEQYF
d_gene: -
j_gene: TRBJ2-7
v_gene: TRBV7-2
abundance: once

CDR3nt: TGTGCCAGCGGACAAAGGGGCACAGATACGCAGTATTTT
CDR3aa: CASGQRGTDTQYF
d_gene: -
j_gene: TRBJ2-3
v_gene: TRBV5-4
abundance: -

CDR3nt: TGCGCCAGCAGCGTATTATTTAGCGGTCCCTCCTACGAGCAGTACTTC
CDR3aa: CASSVLFSGPSYEQYF
d_gene: -
j_gene: TRBJ2-7
v_gene: TRBV5-1
abundance: -

CDR3nt: TGTGCAAGTCGCTTAGCTGTGACAGGGTTACACCGGGGAGCTGTTTTT
CDR3aa: CASRLAVTGLHRGAVF
d_gene: -
j_gene: TRBJ2-2
v_gene: TRBV12-2
abundance: -

CDR3nt: TGTGCCAGCAGCTTAGAAGCTAGAGCCCAGCCCCAGCATTTT
CDR3aa: CASSLEARAQPQHF
d_gene: -
j_gene: TRBJ1-5
v_gene: TRBV7-8
abundance: -

CDR3nt: TGTGCCAGCAGCCAAGAGGCAGGGGGTTTGGACAATGAGCAGTTCTTC
CDR3aa: CASSQEAGGLDNEQFF
d_gene: TRBD1
j_gene: TRBJ2-1
v_gene: TRBV4-2
abundance: -

CDR3nt: TGTGCCAGTAGTATTCGGGACAGGGCATTGCGCTATAGCAATCAGCCCCAGCATTTT
CDR3aa: CASSIRDRALRYSNQPQHF
d_gene: TRBD1
j_gene: TRBJ1-5
v_gene: TRBV19
abundance: -

CDR3nt: TGTGCCAGCAGCTTAGGAACTAGCGCCCTTTACGAGCAGTACTTC
CDR3aa: CASSLGTSALYEQYF
d_gene: TRBD2
j_gene: TRBJ2-7
v_gene: TRBV7-2
abundance: -

CDR3nt: TGTGCCAGCAGCGGACAGGGGAATTCCGGGGAGCTGTTTTTT
CDR3aa: CASSGQGNSGELFF
d_gene: TRBD1
j_gene: TRBJ2-2
v_gene: TRBV7-6
abundance: -

CDR3nt: TGTGCCAGCAGCGTAACACCCGGTGACAGCCTGTATGGCTACACCTTC
CDR3aa: CASSVTPGDSLYGYTF
d_gene: -
j_gene: TRBJ1-2
v_gene: TRBV9
abundance: -

CDR3nt: TGTGCCAGCAGTGGAGGGCGGGAGTCCACAGATACGCAGTATTTT
CDR3aa: CASSGGRESTDTQYF
d_gene: TRBD2
j_gene: TRBJ2-3
v_gene: TRBV2
abundance: -

CDR3nt: TGTGCCAGCAGCTTAGATTTCGAACTAGCGGGGAGCACCGGGGAGCTGTTTTTT
CDR3aa: CASSLDFELAGSTGELFF
d_gene: TRBD2
j_gene: TRBJ2-2
v_gene: TRBV11-3
abundance: -

CDR3nt: TGTGCCAGCAGCGTCGCGGCTAGCGGGAGGTACGAGCAGTACTTC
CDR3aa: CASSVAASGRYEQYF
d_gene: TRBD2
j_gene: TRBJ2-7
v_gene: TRBV5-6
abundance: -

CDR3nt: TGTGCCAGCTCACCGCGGGTGGGCAGGAGTTATGGCTACACCTTC
CDR3aa: CASSPRVGRSYGYTF
d_gene: -
j_gene: TRBJ1-2
v_gene: TRBV18
abundance: once

CDR3nt: TGTGCCAGTAGGGATAGCGGGGGGGCCGAAGGGTACAATGAGCAGTTCTTC
CDR3aa: CASRDSGGAEGYNEQFF
d_gene: TRBD2
j_gene: TRBJ2-1
v_gene: TRBV7-9
abundance: few

CDR3nt: TGTGCCAGCAGCCCCCGTTTTCCCTCTGGGGCCAACGTCCTGACTTTC
CDR3aa: CASSPRFPSGANVLTF
d_gene: -
j_gene: TRBJ2-6
v_gene: TRBV7-9
abundance: -

CDR3nt: TGTGCCAGCAGCTTAGTCCCTAGAGATGAGCAGTACTTC
CDR3aa: CASSLVPRDEQYF
d_gene: -
j_gene: TRBJ2-7
v_gene: TRBV7-2
abundance: -

CDR3nt: TGTGCCAGCAGGCTTAAGGGGGTTATTGGTGGCTACACCTTC
CDR3aa: CASRLKGVIGGYTF
d_gene: -
j_gene: TRBJ1-2
v_gene: TRBV13
abundance: -

CDR3nt: TGTGCCAGCAGCGTAGGGGTTCAGGACAATCAGCCCCAGCATTTT
CDR3aa: CASSVGVQDNQPQHF
d_gene: -
j_gene: TRBJ1-5
v_gene: TRBV9
abundance: -

CDR3nt: TGTGCCTGGAGCACCGGGACAGGGTCCCACGAGCAGTACTTC
CDR3aa: CAWSTGTGSHEQYF
d_gene: TRBD1
j_gene: TRBJ2-7
v_gene: TRBV30
abundance: -

CDR3nt: TGTGCCAGCAGTACCGGGACAGGGGAAAAGTATGAAAAACTGTTTTTT
CDR3aa: CASSTGTGEKYEKLFF
d_gene: TRBD1
j_gene: TRBJ1-4
v_gene: TRBV7-9
abundance: -

CDR3nt: TGTGCCTGGACCCACAGGGTATGGACCGGGGAGCTGTTTTTT
CDR3aa: CAWTHRVWTGELFF
d_gene: -
j_gene: TRBJ2-2
v_gene: TRBV30
abundance: -

CDR3nt: TGCGCCAGCAGCCAGACTAGCGAGTCCTACGAGCAGTACTTC
CDR3aa: CASSQTSESYEQYF
d_gene: TRBD2
j_gene: TRBJ2-7
v_gene: TRBV4-3
abundance: -

CDR3nt: TGCGCCAGCAGTGAAAACCTTGGGACACACCAAGAGACCCAGTACTTC
CDR3aa: CASSENLGTHQETQYF
d_gene: -
j_gene: TRBJ2-5
v_gene: TRBV10-1
abundance: -

CDR3nt: TGTGCCAGCAGTTTTTCGGGGGGGCCCACCGGGGAGCTGTTTTTT
CDR3aa: CASSFSGGPTGELFF
d_gene: TRBD2
j_gene: TRBJ2-2
v_gene: TRBV27
abundance: -

CDR3nt: TGTGCCAGCAGCGACCCCTTAGCGGGGGTCTTCACCGGGGAGCTGTTTTTT
CDR3aa: CASSDPLAGVFTGELFF
d_gene: TRBD2
j_gene: TRBJ2-2
v_gene: TRBV9
abundance: once

CDR3nt: TGTGCCAGCAGCGTAGAGGGCGGGGCACACACAGATACGCAGTATTTT
CDR3aa: CASSVEGGAHTDTQYF
d_gene: -
j_gene: TRBJ2-3
v_gene: TRBV9
abundance: -

CDR3nt: TGTGCCAGCAGCGTAGGGAGTGGAGGGGGCGGCACCGGGGAGCTGTTTTTT
CDR3aa: CASSVGSGGGGTGELFF
d_gene: -
j_gene: TRBJ2-2
v_gene: TRBV9
abundance: -

CDR3nt: TGTGCCAGCAGTGAATACGGGGGAAGTATCTATGGCTACACCTTC
CDR3aa: CASSEYGGSIYGYTF
d_gene: -
j_gene: TRBJ1-2
v_gene: TRBV25-1
abundance: few

CDR3nt: TGTGCCACCTCGGAGCAGGGGTCTGAAAATGAGCAGTTCTTC
CDR3aa: CATSEQGSENEQFF
d_gene: -
j_gene: TRBJ2-1
v_gene: TRBV28
abundance: few

CDR3nt: TGTGCCAGACCGAGGGTCCACCACCAAGAGACCCAGTACTTC
CDR3aa: CARPRVHHQETQYF
d_gene: -
j_gene: TRBJ2-5
v_gene: TRBV21-1
abundance: -

CDR3nt: TGTGCCAGCCGTCAGGGTCCCTACGAGCAGTACTTC
CDR3aa: CASRQGPYEQYF
d_gene: -
j_gene: TRBJ2-7
v_gene: TRBV6-5
abundance: -

CDR3nt: TGTGCCTGGAGTGACAGGGGCACTGAAGCTTTCTTT
CDR3aa: CAWSDRGTEAFF
d_gene: TRBD1
j_gene: TRBJ1-1
v_gene: TRBV30
abundance: -

CDR3nt: TGTGCCAGTAGTCCCAGCGGGTCCTCCTACAATGAGCAGTTCTTC
CDR3aa: CASSPSGSSYNEQFF
d_gene: -
j_gene: TRBJ2-1
v_gene: TRBV19
abundance: -

CDR3nt: TGTGCCACCAGCAGAGTCGGAGGCGGTACCTCTGGGGCCAACGTCCTGACTTTC
CDR3aa: CATSRVGGGTSGANVLTF
d_gene: -
j_gene: TRBJ2-6
v_gene: TRBV15
abundance: -

CDR3nt: TGTGCCACCAGCGCGTTAGACTACGAGCAGTACTTC
CDR3aa: CATSALDYEQYF
d_gene: -
j_gene: TRBJ2-7
v_gene: TRBV15
abundance: -

CDR3nt: TGTGCCAGCTCACTGGGACAGGGGATCACTGAAGCTTTCTTT
CDR3aa: CASSLGQGITEAFF
d_gene: TRBD1
j_gene: TRBJ1-1
v_gene: TRBV18
abundance: -

CDR3nt: TGTGCCAGCAGCTTATCAGGGGAGACTGAAGCTTTCTTT
CDR3aa: CASSLSGETEAFF
d_gene: -
j_gene: TRBJ1-1
v_gene: TRBV7-6
abundance: -

CDR3nt: TGTGCCAGCAGCTTAGATTTGTTTCTGGGAAACACCATATATTTT
CDR3aa: CASSLDLFLGNTIYF
d_gene: -
j_gene: TRBJ1-3
v_gene: TRBV7-2
abundance: -

CDR3nt: TGTGCCAGCAGCGTAACGGGGGGGATAGCGGGGTCAGGGCAAGAGACCCAGTACTTC
CDR3aa: CASSVTGGIAGSGQETQYF
d_gene: TRBD2
j_gene: TRBJ2-5
v_gene: TRBV9
abundance: -

CDR3nt: TGCGCCAGCAGACCGGGACTAGCGATTGGTAATGAAAAACTGTTTTTT
CDR3aa: CASRPGLAIGNEKLFF
d_gene: -
j_gene: TRBJ1-4
v_gene: TRBV5-1
abundance: -

CDR3nt: TGCGCCAGCAGCCCCTTAGCGGGGTCCTACGAGCAGTACTTC
CDR3aa: CASSPLAGSYEQYF
d_gene: TRBD2
j_gene: TRBJ2-7
v_gene: TRBV5-1
abundance: -

CDR3nt: TGTGCCAGCAGAAGGAGGGGACTGCCCTATTCACCCCTCCACTTT
CDR3aa: CASRRRGLPYSPLHF
d_gene: -
j_gene: TRBJ1-6
v_gene: TRBV25-1
abundance: -

CDR3nt: TGTGCCAGCAGGGGACTTGATAACGAGCAGTACTTC
CDR3aa: CASRGLDNEQYF
d_gene: -
j_gene: TRBJ2-7
v_gene: TRBV9
abundance: -

CDR3nt: TGTGCCAGCAACATGCTCGAAACGTCTGTCACAGATACGCAGTATTTT
CDR3aa: CASNMLETSVTDTQYF
d_gene: -
j_gene: TRBJ2-3
v_gene: TRBV28
abundance: once

CDR3nt: TGCGCCAGCAGCCGCCGGACAGAAGGCACAGATACGCAGTATTTT
CDR3aa: CASSRRTEGTDTQYF
d_gene: -
j_gene: TRBJ2-3
v_gene: TRBV4-1
abundance: -

CDR3nt: TGTGCCAGCAGTTTATTCAGGAACTACGAGCAGTACTTC
CDR3aa: CASSLFRNYEQYF
d_gene: -
j_gene: TRBJ2-7
v_gene: TRBV28
abundance: -

CDR3nt: TGCGCCAGCAGCCAGTTCAGGGATGAAAAACTGTTTTTT
CDR3aa: CASSQFRDEKLFF
d_gene: -
j_gene: TRBJ1-4
v_gene: TRBV4-3
abundance: -

CDR3nt: TGCGCCAGCAGCCAAGTCTTTCCCGGACAGACCTACGAGCAGTACTTC
CDR3aa: CASSQVFPGQTYEQYF
d_gene: -
j_gene: TRBJ2-7
v_gene: TRBV4-1
abundance: -

CDR3nt: TGCGCCAGCAGGGCGATCGGGGGGGAGGGACTCTACAATGAGCAGTTCTTC
CDR3aa: CASRAIGGEGLYNEQFF
d_gene: TRBD2
j_gene: TRBJ2-1
v_gene: TRBV4-3
abundance: -

CDR3nt: TGTGCCAGCAGTTACGGTGGACAATACTATGGCTACACCTTC
CDR3aa: CASSYGGQYYGYTF
d_gene: -
j_gene: TRBJ1-2
v_gene: TRBV6-5
abundance: -

CDR3nt: TGTGCCAGCAGCTCGCATCTAGCGGGAGAAATCTACGAGCAGTACTTC
CDR3aa: CASSSHLAGEIYEQYF
d_gene: TRBD2
j_gene: TRBJ2-7
v_gene: TRBV7-9
abundance: -

CDR3nt: TGTGCCAGCAGTTACTCGAAAGGGACAGGAGAAAAACTGTTTTTT
CDR3aa: CASSYSKGTGEKLFF
d_gene: TRBD1
j_gene: TRBJ1-4
v_gene: TRBV6-5
abundance: -

CDR3nt: TGTGCCAGCAAAACAGATTACGAGCAGTACTTC
CDR3aa: CASKTDYEQYF
d_gene: -
j_gene: TRBJ2-7
v_gene: TRBV27
abundance: -

CDR3nt: TGTGCCAGCAGCTTAGGGACAGGCATTCAGTACTTC
CDR3aa: CASSLGTGIQYF
d_gene: TRBD1
j_gene: TRBJ2-4
v_gene: TRBV7-9
abundance: once